The clone carrying this T cell receptor beta chain appeared many times. As yet, its antigen is unknown. These data originate in a study of molecular identifiers for immune sequencing clone quantification. The wider study: In replicates, RNA taken from 20,000 or 100,000 naive CD8 cells was divided five ways, and four portions underwent sequencing. General study results and limits: In naive cells, under 1% of molecules belonged to clones above 20 RNA copies, against over 98% in effector cells.

The sorting of naive CD8 T cells used the CD8+CD4-CCR7+CD45RA+ phenotype. V was pared by 3 bases and J by 6 bases, with 7 bases of the junction left unmatched. CDR1 and CDR2 (germline): GTSNPN, SVGIG (reference sequence). The CDR3 covers 13 residues. The authors built bulk TCR libraries by previously described methods with listed TCR primers. MiXCR was run by TCRdb on the PCR reads, yielding one entry per CDR3 protein. There are 600,000 to 650,000 distinct CDR3 sequences in the sample; about 20% occur only once, and under 0.95% lies in the top ten. V usage is TRBV30 and J usage is TRBJ2-7; the match to TRBD2 covers 8 bases. Sequencing was done on a sample of naive CD8+ T cells from blood, with Jurkat cell RNA spiked in. Subset given: FACS-sorted CD8+CD4-CCR7+CD45RA+ naive T cells. This TCR derives from a human donor in good health. Some libraries in this study had Jurkat cell RNA spiked in. CDR3 residues: CAWSDGLASEQYF. The CDR3 DNA sequence: TGTGCCTGGAGCGACGGACTAGCTAGCGAGCAGTACTTC.